This T cell receptor (beta chain) came from a study of blood T cells in healthy people across ages. About the study: Capture via template switching afforded approximately one barcoded beta molecule per two T cells. General study results and limits: Both naive CD4+ cell counts and diversity were greater in long-lived donors than in aged donors.

This clonotype has just a few counts. What it binds is not known. A second PCR, run for roughly 7 to 11 cycles, used a sample-barcoded 5' primer plus a J-beta primer mix. TCRdb re-called the 5' RACE reads with MiXCR, one entry per CDR3 protein. The sample gives hundreds of thousands of distinct CDR3 sequences, roughly 45% of which show up once; 20% to 25% is in the top ten. The V gene's germline CDR1 is LNHNV and CDR2 YYDKDF (reference sequence). This CDR3 region has 18 residues. Losses at the gene ends were 5 bases for V and 4 bases for J; bases not matched to a gene: 17. The material sequenced was blood. This sequence was found in a woman aged 60 to 75 in good health. V usage is TRBV15 and J usage is TRBJ2-3, with TRBD2 matching 8 bases. The DNA for the CDR3 is TGTGCCACCAGCGGAAGGGGGATGAAAGCGGGAGTCGCAGATACGCAGTATTTT. The encoded protein is CATSGRGMKAGVADTQYF.